This passage covers 7 T cell receptor beta chains from one sample sequenced in a study of T cell responses to AZD1222 COVID-19 vaccine. Sequenced by immunoSEQ multiplex PCR; TCRdb stores in-frame clones only, minus some. The sample lists 95,000 to 150,000 clones, 80% to 95% occurring once. The material sequenced was peripheral blood, taken 28 days after the second dose of the MenACWY control vaccine. All receptors derive from an adult who received the MenACWY meningococcal vaccine as a control.

The V gene is TRBV29-1, the J gene TRBJ2-3, with D maybe TRBD1 (5 bases). Germline V gives CDR1 SQVTM, CDR2 ANQGSEA. V lost 7 bases, J lost 1 base, and 12 bases lay in between. This CDR3 comprises 13 residues. CDR3 protein: CSGRPTGTDTQYF. Written as DNA, the CDR3 is TGCAGCGGACGCCCGACAGGCACAGATACGCAGTATTTT.

This chain links TRBV7-2 with TRBJ1-2; 9 bases are a match to TRBD1. From germline, CDR1 is SGHTA and CDR2 FQGNSA. V lost 2 bases, J lost 7 bases, and 8 bases stayed unmatched. The CDR3 spans 15 residues. Written as DNA, the CDR3 is TGTGCCAGCAGCTTACCTCCACAGGGGGCTTCTGGCTACACCTTC. Translation gives CASSLPPQGASGYTF.

The chain links TRBV14 to TRBJ2-7, with 11 bases lining up with TRBD2. The CDR3 runs 19 residues. Trimming removed 1 base from V and 6 bases from J; junction bases left unmatched: 17. Germline V CDR1 and CDR2: SGHDN, FVKESK. CDR3 loop: CASSQGPLLAGGPFSEQYV. CDR3 coding DNA: TGTGCCAGCAGCCAAGGGCCGCTGCTAGCGGGGGGCCCCTTCTCCGAGCAGTACGTC.

V gene TRBV6-5 combines with J gene TRBJ2-7; perhaps TRBD2 as D (5 bases). V was pared by 7 bases and J by 3 bases, with 16 bases between. CDR1 and CDR2 (germline): MNHEY, SVGAGI. CDR3 size: 14 residues. For the CDR3, the DNA is TGTGCCAGCAAGGAGTGGGAGAGACTCTACGAGCAGTACTTC. This gives the protein CASKEWERLYEQYF.

The V call is TRBV11-2, the J call TRBJ2-5; 11 positions agree with TRBD2. Germline V lookup: CDR1 SGHAT, CDR2 FQNNGV. Unmatched junction bases numbered 4, after V lost 2 bases and J lost 5 bases. The CDR3 sequence is 15 residues long. CDR3 coding DNA: TGTGCCAGCAGCTTACTAGCGGGGGGTGGGGAGACCCAGTACTTC. It yields the protein CASSLLAGGGETQYF.

V gene TRBV7-3 combines with J gene TRBJ2-1; D gene uncertain. Per germline, CDR1 SGHTA and CDR2 FQGTGA. The CDR3 has 12 residues. Trimming removed 1 base from V and 8 bases from J, with 6 bases in between. CDR3 DNA sequence: TGTGCCAGCAGCTTAATGGGCCATGAGCAGTTCTTC. Its translation: CASSLMGHEQFF.

The chain uses TRBV5-1 and TRBJ2-7, with 8 bases lining up with TRBD2. The CDR3 runs to 14 residues. V gave up 0 bases and J gave up 3 bases; unmatched junction bases: 2. CDR1 is SGHRS and CDR2 is YFSETQ in the germline V gene. This CDR3 is CASSLVGLGYEQYF. DNA for the CDR3: TGCGCCAGCAGCTTGGTGGGACTAGGCTACGAGCAGTACTTC.